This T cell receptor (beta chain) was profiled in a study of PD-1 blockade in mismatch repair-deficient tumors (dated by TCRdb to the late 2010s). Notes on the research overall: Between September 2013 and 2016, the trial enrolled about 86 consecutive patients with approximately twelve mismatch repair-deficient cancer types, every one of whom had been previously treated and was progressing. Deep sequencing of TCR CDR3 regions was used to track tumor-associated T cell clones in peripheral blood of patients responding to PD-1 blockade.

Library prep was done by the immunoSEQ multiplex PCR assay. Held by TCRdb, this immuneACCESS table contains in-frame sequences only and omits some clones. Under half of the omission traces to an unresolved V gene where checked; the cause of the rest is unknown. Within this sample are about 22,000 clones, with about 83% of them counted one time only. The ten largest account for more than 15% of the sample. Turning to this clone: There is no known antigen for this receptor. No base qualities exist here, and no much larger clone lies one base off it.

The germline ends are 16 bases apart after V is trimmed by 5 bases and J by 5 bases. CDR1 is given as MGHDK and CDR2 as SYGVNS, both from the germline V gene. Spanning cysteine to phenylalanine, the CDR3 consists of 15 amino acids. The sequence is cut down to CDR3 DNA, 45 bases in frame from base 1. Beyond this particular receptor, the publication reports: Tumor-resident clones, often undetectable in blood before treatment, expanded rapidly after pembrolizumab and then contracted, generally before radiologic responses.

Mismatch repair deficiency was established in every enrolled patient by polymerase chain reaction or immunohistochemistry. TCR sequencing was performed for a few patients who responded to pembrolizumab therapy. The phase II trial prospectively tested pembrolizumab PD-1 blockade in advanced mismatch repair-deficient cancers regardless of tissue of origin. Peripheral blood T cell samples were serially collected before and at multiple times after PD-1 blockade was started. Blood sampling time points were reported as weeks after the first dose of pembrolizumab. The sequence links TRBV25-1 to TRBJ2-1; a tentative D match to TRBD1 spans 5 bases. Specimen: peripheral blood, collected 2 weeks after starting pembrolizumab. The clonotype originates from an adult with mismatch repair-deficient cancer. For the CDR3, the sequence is CASSLGQGRHNEQFF. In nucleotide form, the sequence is TGTGCCAGCAGTTTGGGTCAGGGTCGACACAATGAGCAGTTCTTC.